This T cell receptor (beta chain) was recovered during a study of blood T cell repertoires in COVID-19. Produced via immunoSEQ multiplex PCR; TCRdb's table is partial and in-frame only. The data hold fewer than 350,000 clones, with 85% to 90% observed a single time. Clinical histories supplied by participants themselves formed the basis of cohort assignment. Germline CDR1 and CDR2: SEHNR and FQNEAQ (reference sequence). The J segment lost 7 bases and the V segment lost 5 bases, leaving 12 bases of the junction unmatched. This CDR3 has 16 amino acids. This chain connects TRBV7-9 to TRBJ1-5; 9 nucleotides line up with TRBD1. The source is a woman in her 30s who had been exposed to COVID-19. The sample taken for sequencing was PBMCs or T cells enriched from blood (not recorded which). In nucleotides, the CDR3 is TGTGCCAGCAGCCCCGCGACAGGGGGTCATCCACAGCCCCAGCATTTT. This gives the protein CASSPATGGHPQPQHF.